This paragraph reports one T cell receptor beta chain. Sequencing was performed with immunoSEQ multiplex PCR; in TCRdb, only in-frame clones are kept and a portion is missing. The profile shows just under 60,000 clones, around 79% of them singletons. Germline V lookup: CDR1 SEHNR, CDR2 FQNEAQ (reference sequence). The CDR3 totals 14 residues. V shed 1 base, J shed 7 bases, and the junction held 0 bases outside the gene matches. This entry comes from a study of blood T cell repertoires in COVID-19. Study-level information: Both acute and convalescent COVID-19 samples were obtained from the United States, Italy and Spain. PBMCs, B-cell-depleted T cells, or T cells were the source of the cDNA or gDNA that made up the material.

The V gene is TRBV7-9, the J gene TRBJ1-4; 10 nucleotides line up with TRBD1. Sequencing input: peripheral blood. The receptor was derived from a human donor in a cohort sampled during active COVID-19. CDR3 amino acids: CASSLGTGGEKLFF. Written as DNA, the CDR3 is TGTGCCAGCAGCTTAGGGACAGGGGGTGAAAAACTGTTTTTT.